Below are 18 T cell receptor beta chains sequenced from a single sample in a study of cytomegalovirus exposure and HLA in healthy donors. Use of 60 Vbeta and 13 Jbeta primers characterized the PCR. TCRdb keeps only in-frame clones here, not all; method: immunoSEQ multiplex PCR. The sample consists of 150,000 to 200,000 clones, 83% of them appearing once. Sequencing used PBMCs. Receptor source: a man aged 50 to 59 in good health and CMV-seropositive.

This clone was seen more than once but under ten times. The chain combines TRBV10-3 with TRBJ2-7; 7 nucleotides align to TRBD1. The CDR3 loop spans 14 amino acids. The V and J ends lost 8 bases and 2 bases, in that order; junction bases with no gene match: 9. Germline CDR1 reads ENHRY; CDR2 reads SYGVKD. CDR3 DNA sequence: TGTGCCATCGGGTCGGGGCAGGGGGCCTACGAGCAGTACTTC. This translates into CAIGSGQGAYEQYF.

The chain employs TRBV27 and TRBJ1-6; TRBD1 matches at 8 bases. The ends lost 0 bases at V and 10 bases at J; junction bases unmatched: 5. Germline CDR1 reads MNHEY; CDR2 reads SMNVEV (reference sequence). The CDR3 runs 15 residues. CDR3 protein: CASSLSQGAGSPLHF. The CDR3 DNA sequence: TGTGCCAGCAGTTTATCGCAGGGGGCAGGGTCACCCCTCCACTTT.

CDR3 nucleotides: TGTGCCAGCAGTAAGCCGGGACAGGGACGGGAGACCCAGTACTTC. Translated, it gives CASSKPGQGRETQYF. This chain uses TRBV28 with TRBJ2-5; 9 bases map to TRBD1. Trimming took 5 bases from V and 5 from J; bases not matched to a gene: 9. Looked up from germline, CDR1 is MDHEN and CDR2 is SYDVKM. The CDR3 has 15 amino acids. Full variable domain (rest looked up from reference TRBV28 and TRBJ2-5): DVKVTQSSRYLVKRTGEKVFLECVQDMDHENMFWYRQDPGLGLRLIYFSYDVKMKEKGDIPEGYSVSREKKERFSLILESASTNQTSMYLCASSKPGQGRETQYFGPGTRLLVL.

The chain joins TRBV15 to TRBJ2-1; 10 bases fit TRBD2. J was trimmed by 3 bases and V by 1 base; bases with no gene match: 0. Germline V gene lookup returns CDR1 LNHNV and CDR2 YYDKDF (reference sequence). The CDR3 covers 15 residues. The CDR3 is CATSRASGSYNEQFF. CDR3 DNA: TGTGCCACCAGCAGAGCTAGCGGGAGCTACAATGAGCAGTTCTTC.

The chain carries TRBV2 and TRBJ2-1, with 12 bases identical to TRBD2. The V gene end was trimmed by 5 bases and the J gene end by 4 bases; junction bases not matched to a gene: 6. This CDR3 has 16 amino acids. CDR1 is SNHLY, CDR2 FYNNEI, per germline. The CDR3 loop is CASSPPLAGGYNEQFF. CDR3 DNA: TGTGCCAGCAGTCCTCCGCTAGCGGGAGGGTACAATGAGCAGTTCTTC.

V usage is TRBV4-1 and J usage is TRBJ1-4, with TRBD1 identical over 10 bases. The CDR3 has 15 amino acids. CDR1 is MGHRA and CDR2 is YSYEKL in the germline V gene. V was clipped by 4 bases and J by 2 bases; unmatched bases: 1. The DNA for the CDR3 is TGCGCCAGCAGCCGACAGGGGGCCACTAATGAAAAACTGTTTTTT. Protein: CASSRQGATNEKLFF.

This clone was counted between two and nine times. V gene TRBV10-3 combines with J gene TRBJ2-7; tentative D call: TRBD1 (5 bases). The CDR3 is 12 residues long. CDR1 ENHRY and CDR2 SYGVKD come from the germline V gene. The V and J ends lost 4 bases and 2 bases respectively, with 6 bases between them. The CDR3 loop reads CAISARAYEQYF. The CDR3, as DNA: TGTGCCATCAGTGCCAGGGCCTACGAGCAGTACTTC.

This clone was counted a single time. The V and J genes are TRBV2 and TRBJ1-4, with D unclear. The CDR3 contains 15 residues. V was shortened by 1 base and J by 7 bases, with 13 bases between the two germline ends. Germline CDR1 and CDR2: SNHLY and FYNNEI. CDR3 in amino acids: CASSEGRGGFEKLFF. In DNA form, the CDR3 reads TGTGCCAGCAGTGAAGGTCGGGGAGGGTTTGAAAAACTGTTTTTT.

V usage is TRBV2 and J usage is TRBJ2-6; 8 bases map to TRBD1. This CDR3 region has 20 residues. After removal of 2 bases from V and 0 bases from J, the junction contained 12 bases not matched to a gene. CDR1 is SNHLY and CDR2 is FYNNEI in the germline V gene. The CDR3 DNA follows: TGTGCCAGCAGTGAAAGGCTCGGACAGGGAATTTACTCTGGGGCCAACGTCCTGACTTTC. Translating gives CASSERLGQGIYSGANVLTF.

This sequence joins TRBV7-9 and TRBJ1-4; a possible D gene is TRBD1 (6 bases). Germline V gene sequence: CDR1 SEHNR, CDR2 FQNEAQ (reference sequence). Trimming shortened V by 5 bases and J by 7 bases, and 14 bases separated the two germline ends. This CDR3 has 14 residues. The CDR3 region is CASSSTGRGEKLFF. The DNA of the CDR3 is TGTGCCAGCAGCAGCACAGGGAGAGGTGAAAAACTGTTTTTT.

The chain employs TRBV30 and TRBJ2-2; D may be TRBD2 (6 bases). Germline loops: CDR1 GTSNPN, CDR2 SVGIG (reference sequence). There are 16 residues in the CDR3. V dropped 3 bases and J dropped 1 base, with 15 bases sitting between them. CDR3 sequence reads: CAWRGVPSENTGELFF. The CDR3, as DNA: TGTGCCTGGAGAGGGGTGCCTAGCGAGAACACCGGGGAGCTGTTTTTT. Using reference TRBV30 and TRBJ2-2 for the parts outside the CDR3, the full variable domain is SQTIHQWPATLVQPVGSPLSLECTVEGTSNPNLYWYRQAAGRGLQLLFYSVGIGQISSEVPQNLSASRPQDRQFILSSKKLLLSDSGFYLCAWRGVPSENTGELFFGEGSRLTVL.

This chain uses TRBV19 with TRBJ2-2; D is ambiguous. Germline loops: CDR1 LNHDA, CDR2 SQIVND (reference sequence). The CDR3 runs to 16 residues. V was shortened by 2 bases and J by 0 bases, with 10 bases between the two germline ends. The CDR3 spells CASSIQALANTGELFF. In DNA, the CDR3 is TGTGCCAGTAGTATACAGGCCCTTGCGAACACCGGGGAGCTGTTTTTT.

V and J are TRBV5-4 and TRBJ2-6; D unresolved. The CDR3 is 15 residues long. With 5 bases removed from V and 2 bases from J, the gap between germline ends came to 11 bases. CDR1 and CDR2 from the germline V gene are SGHNT and YYREEE (reference sequence). CDR3 sequence reads: CASSSSAPGANVLTF. In DNA, the CDR3 is TGTGCCAGCAGTAGTAGTGCTCCTGGGGCCAACGTCCTGACTTTC.

The chain links TRBV7-9 to TRBJ2-1, with TRBD2 identical over 16 bases. J was trimmed by 4 bases and V by 4 bases; bases with no gene match: 10. Germline CDR1 SEHNR, CDR2 FQNEAQ (reference sequence). This CDR3 is 19 amino acids long. CDR3 nucleotides: TGTGCCAGCAGCTCCACAACTCCGGGACTAGCGGGGGGGTACAATGAGCAGTTCTTC. Translation: CASSSTTPGLAGGYNEQFF. Complete variable domain (other parts from reference TRBV7-9 and TRBJ2-1): DTGVSQNPRHKITKRGQNVTFRCDPISEHNRLYWYRQTLGQGPEFLTYFQNEAQLEKSRLLSDRFSAERPKGSFSTLEIQRTEQGDSAMYLCASSSTTPGLAGGYNEQFFGPGTRLTVL.

The chain uses TRBV30 and TRBJ1-6, with a weak D call TRBD1 (5 bases). This CDR3 is 13 amino acids long. V dropped 2 bases and J dropped 10 bases, with 12 bases sitting between them. Germline V CDR1 and CDR2: GTSNPN, SVGIG (reference sequence). CDR3 in DNA: TGTGCCTGGAGTCCCCAGGGAGGCTCACCCCTCCACTTT. This encodes CAWSPQGGSPLHF.

The V gene is TRBV2, the J gene TRBJ1-6; D unclear. The CDR3 runs to 15 residues. Between the trimmed V and J ends, which lost 4 bases and 5 bases, there was a span of 12 bases. The germline gives CDR1 SNHLY, CDR2 FYNNEI. CDR3 coding DNA: TGTGCCAGCAGTGTGGTACACGGAGATAATTCACCCCTCCACTTT. Translation: CASSVVHGDNSPLHF.

The chain links TRBV4-3 to TRBJ2-3; D is unresolved. The CDR3 loop spans 14 amino acids. Trimming left V 3 bases short and J 4 bases short, with 11 bases between. Germline lookup yields CDR1 LGHNA and CDR2 YSLEER. CDR3 coding DNA: TGCGCCAGCAGCCACTCATCTAGAGCAGATACGCAGTATTTT. This codes for CASSHSSRADTQYF.

This clone was detected only once. V gene TRBV7-2 combines with J gene TRBJ2-7; 12 bases are a match to TRBD1. This CDR3 is built from 17 residues. Germline CDR1 reads SGHTA; CDR2 reads FQGNSA. Trimming removed 5 bases from V and 5 bases from J; junction bases left unmatched: 13. The CDR3 is CASSRQPTGTGGNEQYF. DNA of the CDR3: TGTGCCAGCAGCCGACAACCGACCGGGACAGGGGGCAACGAGCAGTACTTC. The entire variable domain, with the rest obtained from reference TRBV7-2 and TRBJ2-7, is as follows: GAGVSQSPSNKVTEKGKDVELRCDPISGHTALYWYRQSLGQGLEFLIYFQGNSAPDKSGLPSDRFSAERTGGSVSTLTIQRTQQEDSAVYLCASSRQPTGTGGNEQYFGPGTRLTVT.